There are many counts of the clone carrying this TCR beta chain. What it binds is not known. The data stem from a study of blood T cells in healthy people across ages. Across the whole study: When template switching was applied, about one barcoded beta molecule was captured per two T cells.

Broader study findings: Leaving the PBMCs unsorted stopped any conclusive comparison of naive versus antigen-experienced cells.

Alongside a J-beta primer mix, a sample-barcoded 5' primer served in a second PCR lasting about 7 to 12 cycles. TCRdb itself ran the 5' RACE reads through MiXCR, one entry per CDR3 protein. The data contain around 1.7 million distinct CDR3 sequences, approximately 30% of them seen just once; the ten biggest clones take up 6.5% to 8.5%. This CDR3 contains 14 residues. V dropped 6 bases and J dropped 2 bases, with 13 bases sitting between them. Germline lookup yields CDR1 MNHEY and CDR2 SMNVEV (reference sequence). The TCR originated in a woman aged 30 to 39 in good health. The chain couples TRBV27 to TRBJ1-2; no definite D call. The sample consisted of blood. The CDR3 bases are TGTGCCAGCAGCTTAGGCGCGGGGAACTATGGCTACACCTTC. Its translation: CASSLGAGNYGYTF.